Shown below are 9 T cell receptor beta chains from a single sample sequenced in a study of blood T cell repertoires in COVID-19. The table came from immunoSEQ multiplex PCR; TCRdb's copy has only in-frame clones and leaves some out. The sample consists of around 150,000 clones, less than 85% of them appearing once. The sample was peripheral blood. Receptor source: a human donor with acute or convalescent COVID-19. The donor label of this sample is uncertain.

The CDR3 loop reads CASSLEGGRTEAFF. CDR3 DNA sequence: TGCGCCAGCAGCTTGGAAGGGGGCAGAACTGAAGCTTTCTTT. The chain employs TRBV5-1 and TRBJ1-1, with 7 bases aligning to TRBD1. J was trimmed by 5 bases and V by 0 bases; bases with no gene match: 4. CDR1 SGHRS and CDR2 YFSETQ come from the germline V gene. The CDR3 covers 14 residues.

CDR3 sequence reads: CASSVGGGIGNTIYF. CDR3 nucleotide sequence: TGTGCCAGCAGCGTAGGGGGAGGGATAGGAAACACCATATATTTT. V gene TRBV9 combines with J gene TRBJ1-3; D is ambiguous. The CDR3 extends over 15 amino acids. Germline CDR1 reads SGDLS; CDR2 reads YYNGEE. Trimming took 0 bases from V and 4 from J, leaving 11 bases between them.

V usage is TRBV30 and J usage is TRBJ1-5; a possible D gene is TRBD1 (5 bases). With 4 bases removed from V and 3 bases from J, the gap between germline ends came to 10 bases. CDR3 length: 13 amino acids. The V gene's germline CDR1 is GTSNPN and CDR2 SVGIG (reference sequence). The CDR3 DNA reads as TGTGCCTGGACAAAGACAGTCAATCAGCCCCAGCATTTT. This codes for CAWTKTVNQPQHF.

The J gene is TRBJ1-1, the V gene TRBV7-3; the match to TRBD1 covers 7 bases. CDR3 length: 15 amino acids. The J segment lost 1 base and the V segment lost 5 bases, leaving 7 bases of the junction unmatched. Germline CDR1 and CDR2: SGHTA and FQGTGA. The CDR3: CASSPGRGTNTEAFF. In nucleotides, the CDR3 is TGTGCCAGCAGCCCAGGCAGGGGGACGAACACTGAAGCTTTCTTT.

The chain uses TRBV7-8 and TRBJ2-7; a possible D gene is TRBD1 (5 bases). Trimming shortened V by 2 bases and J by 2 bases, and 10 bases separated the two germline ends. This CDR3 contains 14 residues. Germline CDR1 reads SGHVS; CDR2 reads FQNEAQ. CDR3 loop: CASSLSPGTYEQYF. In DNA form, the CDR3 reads TGTGCCAGCAGCTTATCGCCAGGGACCTACGAGCAGTACTTC.

In DNA, the CDR3 is TGTGCCACCAGCAGAGCCAGGGGACAGGGGGCGCCTCTTACGAACACTGAAGCTTTCTTT. As protein: CATSRARGQGAPLTNTEAFF. The chain recombines TRBV15 with TRBJ1-1; 12 positions match TRBD1. Trimming cost V 1 base and J 1 base; bases outside gene matches: 13. Looked up from germline, CDR1 is LNHNV and CDR2 is YYDKDF (reference sequence). There are 20 residues in the CDR3.

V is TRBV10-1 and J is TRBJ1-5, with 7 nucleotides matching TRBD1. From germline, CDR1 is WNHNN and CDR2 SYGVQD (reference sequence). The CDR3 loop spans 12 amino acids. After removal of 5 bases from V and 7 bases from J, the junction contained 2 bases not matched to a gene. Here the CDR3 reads CASSLGGQPQHF. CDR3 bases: TGCGCCAGCAGTTTAGGGGGCCAGCCCCAGCATTTT.

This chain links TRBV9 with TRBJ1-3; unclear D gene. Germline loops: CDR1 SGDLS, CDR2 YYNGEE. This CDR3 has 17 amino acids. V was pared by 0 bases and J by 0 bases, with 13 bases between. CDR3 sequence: CASSVELNRRSGNTIYF. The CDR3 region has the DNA TGTGCCAGCAGCGTAGAATTAAACAGACGCTCTGGAAACACCATATATTTT.

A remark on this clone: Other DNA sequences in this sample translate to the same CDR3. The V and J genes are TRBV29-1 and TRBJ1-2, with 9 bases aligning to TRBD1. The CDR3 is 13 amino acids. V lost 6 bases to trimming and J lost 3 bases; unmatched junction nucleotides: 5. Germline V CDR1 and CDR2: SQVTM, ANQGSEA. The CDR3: CSVEDRGDYGYTF. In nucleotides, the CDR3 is TGCAGCGTGGAGGACAGGGGAGACTATGGCTACACCTTC.